This TCR beta chain is drawn from a study of blood T cell repertoires in COVID-19. Original processing notes: By means of reference gene primer amplification, nucleated cell counts were estimated. The assay was immunoSEQ multiplex PCR, and TCRdb's table has in-frame clones only and misses some. V, J and clone size are taken as reported in that table, and D and trimming were inferred from the DNA itself. Of approximately 150,000 clones in the sample, 75% to 90% were seen once. Germline CDR1 and CDR2: GTSNPN and SVGIG (reference sequence). The CDR3 extends over 16 amino acids. After removal of 4 bases from V and 4 bases from J, the junction contained 14 bases not matched to a gene.

Sequencing was carried out using peripheral blood. V is TRBV30 and J is TRBJ2-5; 8 nucleotides match TRBD1. The clonotype originates from a human donor in a cohort sampled during active COVID-19. CDR3 coding DNA: TGTGCCTGGACGGAATCGGACAGGGCCGGCGGAGAGACCCAGTACTTC. This codes for CAWTESDRAGGETQYF.